This TCR beta chain was retrieved from a study of cytomegalovirus exposure and HLA in healthy donors. General study findings and limits: The study designated over 150 TCR beta chains cytomegalovirus-associated.

Germline values: CDR1 GTSNPN, CDR2 SVGIG (reference sequence). Trimming took off 7 bases at V and 12 bases at J, with 19 bases between the two ends. This CDR3 spans 11 amino acids. The donors were part of the validation cohort of 120 subjects. That cohort was separate from the first cohort, which comprised fewer than 800 subjects. This clone was recorded once. What it binds is not known. The protocol was immunoSEQ multiplex PCR, while the TCRdb copy is restricted to in-frame clones and leaves out a portion. The table lists fewer than 150,000 clones, about 88% of them singletons. Input material: PBMCs. The chain links TRBV30 to TRBJ2-7; tentatively, D is TRBD2 (5 bases). The clonotype was recovered from a young man in good health and CMV-seronegative. CDR3 DNA sequence: TGTGCCTTTCAACGGGGATTTCAACGGTACTTC. Protein: CAFQRGFQRYF. Filled out from reference TRBV30 and TRBJ2-7, the complete variable domain reads SQTIHQWPATLVQPVGSPLSLECTVEGTSNPNLYWYRQAAGRGLQLLFYSVGIGQISSEVPQNLSASRPQDRQFILSSKKLLLSDSGFYLCAFQRGFQRYFGPGTRLTVT.